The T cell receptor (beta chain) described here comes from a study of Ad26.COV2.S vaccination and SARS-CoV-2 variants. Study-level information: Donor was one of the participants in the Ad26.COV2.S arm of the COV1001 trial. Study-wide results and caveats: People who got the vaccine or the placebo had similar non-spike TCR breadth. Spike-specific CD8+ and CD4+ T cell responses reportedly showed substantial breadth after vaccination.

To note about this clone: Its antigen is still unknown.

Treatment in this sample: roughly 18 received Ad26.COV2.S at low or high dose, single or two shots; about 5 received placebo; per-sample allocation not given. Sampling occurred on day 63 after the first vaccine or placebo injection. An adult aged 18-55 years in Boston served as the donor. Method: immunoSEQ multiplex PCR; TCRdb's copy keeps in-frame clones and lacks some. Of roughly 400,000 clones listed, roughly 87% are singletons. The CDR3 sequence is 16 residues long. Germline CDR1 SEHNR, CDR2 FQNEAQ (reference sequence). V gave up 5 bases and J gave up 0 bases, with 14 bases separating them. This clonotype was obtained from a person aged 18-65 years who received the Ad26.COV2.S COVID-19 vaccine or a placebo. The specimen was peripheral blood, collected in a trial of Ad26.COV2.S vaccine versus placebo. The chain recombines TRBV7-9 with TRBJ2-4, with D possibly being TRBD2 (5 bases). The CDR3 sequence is CASSPPEALAKNIQYF. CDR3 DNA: TGTGCCAGCAGCCCTCCGGAGGCTCTAGCCAAAAACATTCAGTACTTC.